This is a list of T cell receptor beta chains from one sample in a study of blood T cell repertoires in COVID-19. Profiling relied on immunoSEQ multiplex PCR, and the TCRdb table lists in-frame clones only, not all of them. The sample shows some 70,000 clones, approximately 88% of them seen only once. Sequenced material: peripheral blood. These receptors originate from a woman between 70 and 85 years old with acute or convalescent COVID-19. Each CDR3 is given with its conserved first and last residue. A D gene is named only where the DNA matches it firmly. Some rows have no size entry. The others give once, few or many, or a class for an expanded clone.

D: TRBD1; size: -; V: TRBV4-1; J: TRBJ1-5; DNA: TGCGCCAGCAGCCAAGACGGGCAGGGGGATCAGCCCCAGCATTTT; CDR3: CASSQDGQGDQPQHF
D: TRBD1; size: -; V: TRBV4-3; J: TRBJ1-2; DNA: TGCGCCAGCAGCCAAGGGACAGGGACTAACTATGGCTACACCTTC; CDR3: CASSQGTGTNYGYTF
D: TRBD2; size: once; V: TRBV6-6; J: TRBJ2-1; DNA: TGTGCCAGCAGCACGGGACTAGCGGTCTACAATGAGCAGTTCTTC; CDR3: CASSTGLAVYNEQFF
D: TRBD2; size: -; V: TRBV4-1; J: TRBJ2-5; DNA: TGCGCCAGCAGTCTTAGCGGGGGGCCTGGAGAGACCCAGTACTTC; CDR3: CASSLSGGPGETQYF
D: -; size: once; V: TRBV28; J: TRBJ1-2; DNA: TGTGCCAGCAGTTCGGACAGTGACTATGGCTACACCTTC; CDR3: CASSSDSDYGYTF
D: -; size: -; V: TRBV5-1; J: TRBJ2-3; DNA: TGCGCCAGCAGGGTCCCAGGGCAGAGCACAGATACGCAGTATTTT; CDR3: CASRVPGQSTDTQYF
D: TRBD1; size: few; V: TRBV5-1; J: TRBJ1-2; DNA: TGCGCCAGCAGCTCGGGGACAGGGAGGTATGGCTACACCTTC; CDR3: CASSSGTGRYGYTF
D: TRBD1; size: -; V: TRBV7-2; J: TRBJ1-5; DNA: TGTGCCAGCAGCTTATGGCAGGGGGCGGGTCAGCCCCAGCATTTT; CDR3: CASSLWQGAGQPQHF
D: -; size: once; V: TRBV28; J: TRBJ1-1; DNA: TGTGCCAGCAGTTTATTAGAAGGGATAGTGGGGGCCAACACTGAAGCTTTCTTT; CDR3: CASSLLEGIVGANTEAFF
D: TRBD1; size: -; V: TRBV5-8; J: TRBJ2-4; DNA: TGTGCCAGCAGCGATCGGTACCGGGACAGGGGAAACATTCAGTACTTC; CDR3: CASSDRYRDRGNIQYF
D: TRBD2; size: few; V: TRBV5-6; J: TRBJ2-5; DNA: TGTGCCAGCAGCTTTACCTCCTTTAGCGGGGAGACCCAGTACTTC; CDR3: CASSFTSFSGETQYF
D: -; size: -; V: TRBV25-1; J: TRBJ1-1; DNA: TGTGCCAGCAGTCCTTTCACAGGGATCACTGAAGCTTTCTTT; CDR3: CASSPFTGITEAFF
D: -; size: -; V: TRBV28; J: TRBJ1-1; DNA: TGTGCCAGCAGTGGACTGTTATCGGGGAGCATGAACACTGAAGCTTTCTTT; CDR3: CASSGLLSGSMNTEAFF
D: TRBD1; size: -; V: TRBV28; J: TRBJ2-7; DNA: TGTGCCAGCAGTTTAGGGACAGGTCCCTACGAGCAGTACTTC; CDR3: CASSLGTGPYEQYF
D: -; size: -; V: TRBV5-6; J: TRBJ2-5; DNA: TGTGCCAGCAGCTTGTCGGTTCCGCGACCCGACCGGAGGGAGACCCAGTACTTC; CDR3: CASSLSVPRPDRRETQYF
D: -; size: -; V: TRBV9; J: TRBJ1-3; DNA: TGTGCCAGCAGTTTATTACAGGGTGTAAGCTCTGGAAACACCATATATTTT; CDR3: CASSLLQGVSSGNTIYF
D: TRBD1; size: -; V: TRBV6-5; J: TRBJ1-6; DNA: TGTGCCAGCAGGTCCGGGACAGGGTGGAGACCCCTCCACTTT; CDR3: CASRSGTGWRPLHF
D: -; size: -; V: TRBV7-5; J: TRBJ2-1; DNA: TGTGCCAGAAGCTTCAAACCAGGGGGCTTCTTCTACAATGAGCAGTTCTTC; CDR3: CARSFKPGGFFYNEQFF
D: -; size: -; V: TRBV11-3; J: TRBJ1-1; DNA: TGTGCCAGCAGCTTGGGGTGGGAGACTGAAGCTTTCTTT; CDR3: CASSLGWETEAFF
D: -; size: -; V: TRBV27; J: TRBJ1-1; DNA: TGTGCCAGCAGGGTCAATCGGGTCAGTGAAGCTTTCTTT; CDR3: CASRVNRVSEAFF
D: TRBD1; size: -; V: TRBV6-5; J: TRBJ1-6; DNA: TGTGCCAGCAGCGGACAGGGTAGGAGTTCACCCCTCCACTTT; CDR3: CASSGQGRSSPLHF
D: TRBD1; size: -; V: TRBV29-1; J: TRBJ1-1; DNA: TGCAGCGTTTTGACAGGGTTCACTGAAGCTTTCTTT; CDR3: CSVLTGFTEAFF